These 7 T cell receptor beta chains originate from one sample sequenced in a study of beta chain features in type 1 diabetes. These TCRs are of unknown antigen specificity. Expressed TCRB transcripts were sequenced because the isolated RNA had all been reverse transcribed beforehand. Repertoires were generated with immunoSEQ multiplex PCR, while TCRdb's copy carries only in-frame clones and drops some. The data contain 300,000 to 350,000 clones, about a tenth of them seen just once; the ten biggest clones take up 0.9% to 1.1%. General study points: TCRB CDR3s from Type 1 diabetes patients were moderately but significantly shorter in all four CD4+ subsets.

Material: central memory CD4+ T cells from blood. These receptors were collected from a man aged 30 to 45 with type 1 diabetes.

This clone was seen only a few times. CDR3 residues: CASSYQQGNHGYTF. The CDR3 nucleotides are TGTGCCAGCAGCTATCAACAGGGGAACCATGGCTACACCTTC. The gene calls are TRBV7-2 and TRBJ1-2; the match to TRBD1 covers 7 bases. V was pared by 4 bases and J by 6 bases, with 8 bases of the junction left unmatched. This CDR3 spans 14 amino acids. Germline-derived CDR1 and CDR2 are SGHTA and FQGNSA.

CDR3 DNA sequence: TGTGCCAGCAGCTTAGGCGGGACAATCTACGAGCAGTACTTC. This translates into CASSLGGTIYEQYF. The chain is built from TRBV11-2 and TRBJ2-7; D is perhaps TRBD1 or TRBD2 (6 bases each). CDR3 length: 14 residues. Trimming removed 1 base at V and 3 bases at J, with 10 bases between. The germline V gene encodes CDR1 SGHAT and CDR2 FQNNGV. The full variable domain, with the rest looked up from reference TRBV11-2 and TRBJ2-7, is EAGVAQSPRYKIIEKRQSVAFWCNPISGHATLYWYQQILGQGPKLLIQFQNNGVVDDSQLPKDRFSAERLKGVDSTLKIQPAKLEDSAVYLCASSLGGTIYEQYFGPGTRLTVT.

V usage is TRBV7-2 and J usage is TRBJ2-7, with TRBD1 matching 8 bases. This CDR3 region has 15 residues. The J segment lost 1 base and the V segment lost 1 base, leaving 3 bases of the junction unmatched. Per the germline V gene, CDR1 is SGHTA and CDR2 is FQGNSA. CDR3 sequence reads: CASSLGTGSSYEQYF. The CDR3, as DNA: TGTGCCAGCAGCTTAGGGACAGGGAGTTCCTACGAGCAGTACTTC.

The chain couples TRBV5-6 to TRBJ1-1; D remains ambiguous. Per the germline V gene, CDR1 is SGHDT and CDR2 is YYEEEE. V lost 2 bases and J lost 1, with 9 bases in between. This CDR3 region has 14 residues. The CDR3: CASSFRDGNTEAFF. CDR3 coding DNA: TGTGCCAGCAGCTTCCGAGACGGGAACACTGAAGCTTTCTTT.

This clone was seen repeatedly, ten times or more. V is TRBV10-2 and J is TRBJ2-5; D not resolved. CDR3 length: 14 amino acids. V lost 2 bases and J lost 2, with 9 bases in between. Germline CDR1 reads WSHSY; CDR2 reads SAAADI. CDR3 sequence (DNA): TGCGCCAGCAGTGAGCAAAGGAGTCAAGAGACCCAGTACTTC. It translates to CASSEQRSQETQYF.

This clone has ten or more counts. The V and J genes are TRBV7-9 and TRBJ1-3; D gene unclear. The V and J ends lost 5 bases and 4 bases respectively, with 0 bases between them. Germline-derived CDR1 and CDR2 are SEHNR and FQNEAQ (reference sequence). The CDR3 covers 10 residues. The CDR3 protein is CASSGNTIYF. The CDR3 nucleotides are TGTGCCAGCAGCGGAAACACCATATATTTT.

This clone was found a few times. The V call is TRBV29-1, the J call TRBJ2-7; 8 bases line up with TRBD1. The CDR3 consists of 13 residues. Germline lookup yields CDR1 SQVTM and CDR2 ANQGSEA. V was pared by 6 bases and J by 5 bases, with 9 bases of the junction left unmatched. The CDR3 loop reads CSVVGQGTHEQYF. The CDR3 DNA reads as TGCAGCGTCGTCGGACAGGGTACCCACGAGCAGTACTTC.